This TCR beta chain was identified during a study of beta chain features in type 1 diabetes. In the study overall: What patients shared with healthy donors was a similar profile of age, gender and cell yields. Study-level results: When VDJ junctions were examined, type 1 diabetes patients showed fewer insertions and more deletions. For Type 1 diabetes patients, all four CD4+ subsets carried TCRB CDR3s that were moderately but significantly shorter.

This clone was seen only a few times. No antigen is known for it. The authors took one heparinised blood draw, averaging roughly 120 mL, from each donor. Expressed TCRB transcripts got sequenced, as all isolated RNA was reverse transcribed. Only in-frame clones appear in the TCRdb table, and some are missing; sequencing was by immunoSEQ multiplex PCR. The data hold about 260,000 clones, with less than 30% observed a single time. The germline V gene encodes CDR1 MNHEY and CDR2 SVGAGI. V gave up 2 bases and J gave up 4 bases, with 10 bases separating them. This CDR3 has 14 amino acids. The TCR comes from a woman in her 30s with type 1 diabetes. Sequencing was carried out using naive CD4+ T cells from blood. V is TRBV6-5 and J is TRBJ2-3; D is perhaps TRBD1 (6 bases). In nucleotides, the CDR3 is TGTGCCAGCAGTTACGCCGACAGGTCAGATACGCAGTATTTT. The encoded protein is CASSYADRSDTQYF.